This T cell receptor (beta chain) was identified in a study of cytomegalovirus exposure and HLA in healthy donors. Study-level results: The study flagged around 150 TCR beta chains as cytomegalovirus-associated. What a later analysis showed was that several of the most significant clusters appeared linked to common viral pathogens. Of the V segments, some could not be distinguished, including TRBV6-2 and TRBV6-3, and were excluded.

The PCR ran on 60 Vbeta and 13 Jbeta primers. Measured with immunoSEQ multiplex PCR; TCRdb has only the in-frame clones, and not every one. The profile shows over 150,000 clones, 70% to 80% of them singletons. Regarding this clone: Antigen unknown.

V was pared by 5 bases and J by 5 bases, with 10 bases of the junction left unmatched. This CDR3 is built from 15 residues. From germline, CDR1 is SGHTA and CDR2 FQGNSA. Material for sequencing was PBMCs. This chain joins TRBV7-2 and TRBJ2-5, with 8 bases that match TRBD2. The clonotype originates from a man aged 35 to 55 in good health and CMV-seronegative. The CDR3 sequence: CASSPRRGGQETQYF. The CDR3 bases are TGTGCCAGCAGCCCGAGACGGGGGGGGCAGGAGACCCAGTACTTC.